This TCR beta chain was retrieved from a study of beta chain features in type 1 diabetes. Study in general: Sorted cells, about 98,000,000 in number, were examined across all samples. The study, taken as a whole, reports: All four CD4+ subsets from Type 1 diabetes patients carried moderately but significantly shorter TCRB CDR3s.

Expressed TCRB transcripts were sequenced after all isolated RNA was converted to cDNA. TCRdb keeps only in-frame clones here, not all; method: immunoSEQ multiplex PCR. Found here are roughly 150,000 clones, around 9.7% of them singletons; the top ten hold roughly 0.7%. Germline lookup yields CDR1 ENHRY and CDR2 SYGVKD. V shed 4 bases and J 0 bases; nucleotides not matched to a gene: 8. The CDR3 length is 16 residues. Purity above 95% was achieved in all sorted populations. This clone has a handful of counts. Its antigen is as yet unknown. The V call is TRBV10-3, the J call TRBJ1-2; 7 bases line up with TRBD1. The sequenced material came from central memory CD4+ T cells from blood. The receptor was derived from a young woman with type 1 diabetes. CDR3 sequence (DNA): TGTGCCATCAGTGGGGGACAGCGTCTAGCTAACTATGGCTACACCTTC. Translation gives CAISGGQRLANYGYTF.